This TCR beta chain stems from a study of CD8 T cells in ankylosing spondylitis. This clonotype was counted a few times. Its target is not known. Quantitative barcoded 5'-RACE was used to prepare TCR beta libraries. Each CDR3 protein gets one entry after TCRdb re-called the 5' RACE reads with MiXCR. The repertoire holds about 150,000 distinct CDR3 sequences, around two fifths seen once, with 13% to 15% in the top ten. Study-wide results and caveats: Significantly higher representation of disease-linked clones was reported for matched ankylosing spondylitis synovial fluid. Clones linked to disease, bearing a CD8+ phenotype, were relatively rare in peripheral blood. Some motif variants were previously reported in reactive arthritis synovial fluid and blood.

Sequencing was done on a sample of synovial fluid, either unsorted or a sorted T cell fraction (not recorded which). This sequence was found in a male donor with ankylosing spondylitis.

The CDR3 region is CASSLIPILRSDTQYF. The CDR3 nucleotides read TGCGCCAGCAGCTTGATCCCGATTCTGCGGTCGGATACGCAGTATTTT. The chain recombines TRBV5-1 with TRBJ2-3; the D is unclear. The germline CDR1 and CDR2 sequences are SGHRS and YFSETQ. V lost 1 base to trimming and J lost 6 bases, with 18 bases between them. This CDR3 comprises 16 residues.